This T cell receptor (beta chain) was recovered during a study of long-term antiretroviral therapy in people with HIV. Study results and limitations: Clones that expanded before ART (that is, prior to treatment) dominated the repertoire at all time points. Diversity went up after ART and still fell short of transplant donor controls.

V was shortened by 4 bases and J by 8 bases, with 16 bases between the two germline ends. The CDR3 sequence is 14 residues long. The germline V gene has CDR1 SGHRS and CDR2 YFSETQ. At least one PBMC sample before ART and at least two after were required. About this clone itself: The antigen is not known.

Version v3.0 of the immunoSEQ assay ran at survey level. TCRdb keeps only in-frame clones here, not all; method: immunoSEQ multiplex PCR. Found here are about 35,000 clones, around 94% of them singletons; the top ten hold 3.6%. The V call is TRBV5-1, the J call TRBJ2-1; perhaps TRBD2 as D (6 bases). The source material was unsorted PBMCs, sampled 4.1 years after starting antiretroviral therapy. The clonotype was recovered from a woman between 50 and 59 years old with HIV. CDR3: CASSVVGSGDEQFF. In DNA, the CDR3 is TGCGCCAGCAGCGTAGTGGGGTCGGGGGATGAGCAGTTCTTC.